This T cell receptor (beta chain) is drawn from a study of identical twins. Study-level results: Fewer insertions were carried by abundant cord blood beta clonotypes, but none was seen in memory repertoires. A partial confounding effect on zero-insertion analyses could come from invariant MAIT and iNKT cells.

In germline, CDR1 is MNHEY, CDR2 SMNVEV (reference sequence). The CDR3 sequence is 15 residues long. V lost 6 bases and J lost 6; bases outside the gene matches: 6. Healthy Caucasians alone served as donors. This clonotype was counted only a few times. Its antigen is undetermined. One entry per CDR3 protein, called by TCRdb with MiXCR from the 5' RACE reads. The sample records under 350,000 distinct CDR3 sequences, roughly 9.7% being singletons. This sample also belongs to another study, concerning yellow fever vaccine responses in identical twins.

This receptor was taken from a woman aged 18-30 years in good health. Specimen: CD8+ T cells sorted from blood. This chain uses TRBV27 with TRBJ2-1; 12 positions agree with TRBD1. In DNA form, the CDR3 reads TGTGCCAGCAGCCCGGGACAGGGGGCGCTCAATGAGCAGTTCTTC. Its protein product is CASSPGQGALNEQFF.